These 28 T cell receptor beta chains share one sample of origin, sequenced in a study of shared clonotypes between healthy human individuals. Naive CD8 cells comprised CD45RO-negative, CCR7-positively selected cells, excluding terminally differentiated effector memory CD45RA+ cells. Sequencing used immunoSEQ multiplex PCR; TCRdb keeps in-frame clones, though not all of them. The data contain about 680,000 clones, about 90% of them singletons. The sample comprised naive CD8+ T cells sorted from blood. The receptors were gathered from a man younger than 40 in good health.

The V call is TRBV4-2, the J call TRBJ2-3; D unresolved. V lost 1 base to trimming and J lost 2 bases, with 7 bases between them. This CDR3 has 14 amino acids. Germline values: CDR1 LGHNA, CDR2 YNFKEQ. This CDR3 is CASSQADSTDTQYF. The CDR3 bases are TGTGCCAGCAGCCAAGCCGACTCCACAGATACGCAGTATTTT.

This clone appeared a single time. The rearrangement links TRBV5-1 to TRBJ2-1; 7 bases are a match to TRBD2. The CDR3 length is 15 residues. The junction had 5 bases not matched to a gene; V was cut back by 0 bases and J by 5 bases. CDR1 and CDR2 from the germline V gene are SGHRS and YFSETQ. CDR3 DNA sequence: TGCGCCAGCAGCTTGGCGTTGGGACTACACAATGAGCAGTTCTTC. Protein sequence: CASSLALGLHNEQFF.

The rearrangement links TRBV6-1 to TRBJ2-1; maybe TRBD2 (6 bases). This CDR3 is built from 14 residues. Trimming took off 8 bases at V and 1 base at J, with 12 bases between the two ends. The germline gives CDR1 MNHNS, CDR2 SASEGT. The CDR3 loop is CASASGTSYNEQFF. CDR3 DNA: TGTGCCAGCGCCTCGGGGACTTCCTACAATGAGCAGTTCTTC.

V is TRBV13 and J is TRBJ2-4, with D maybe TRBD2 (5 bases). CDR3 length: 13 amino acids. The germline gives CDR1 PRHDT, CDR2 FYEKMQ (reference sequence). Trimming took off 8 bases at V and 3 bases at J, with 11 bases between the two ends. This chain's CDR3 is CASRGPVKNIQYF. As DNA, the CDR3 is TGTGCCAGCCGAGGGCCCGTCAAAAACATTCAGTACTTC.

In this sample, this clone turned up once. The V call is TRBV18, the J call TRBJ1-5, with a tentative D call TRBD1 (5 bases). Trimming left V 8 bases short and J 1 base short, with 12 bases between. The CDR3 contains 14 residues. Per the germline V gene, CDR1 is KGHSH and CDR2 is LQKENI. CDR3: CASRQSSSNQPQHF. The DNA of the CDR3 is TGTGCCAGCAGACAGAGTTCGAGCAATCAGCCCCAGCATTTT.

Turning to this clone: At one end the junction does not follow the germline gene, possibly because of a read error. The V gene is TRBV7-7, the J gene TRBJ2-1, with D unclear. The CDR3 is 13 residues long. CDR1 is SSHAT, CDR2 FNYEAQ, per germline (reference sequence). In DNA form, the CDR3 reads TGTGCTAGCAGCCAAGACGGCAGCGATGAGCAGTTCTTC. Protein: CASSQDGSDEQFF.

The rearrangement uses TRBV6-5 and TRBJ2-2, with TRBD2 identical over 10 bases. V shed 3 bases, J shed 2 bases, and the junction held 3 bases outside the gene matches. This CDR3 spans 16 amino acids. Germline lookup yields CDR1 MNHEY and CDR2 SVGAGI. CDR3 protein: CASSYIAGGNTGELFF. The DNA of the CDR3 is TGTGCCAGCAGTTATATAGCGGGAGGTAACACCGGGGAGCTGTTTTTT.

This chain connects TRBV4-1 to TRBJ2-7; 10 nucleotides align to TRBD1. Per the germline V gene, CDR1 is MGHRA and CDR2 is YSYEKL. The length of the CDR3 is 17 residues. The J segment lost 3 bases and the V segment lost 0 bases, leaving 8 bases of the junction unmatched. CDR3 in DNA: TGCGCCAGCAGCCAAGAGTCTGGGACAGGGGCAGACTACGAGCAGTACTTC. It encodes CASSQESGTGADYEQYF.

In nucleotides, the CDR3 is TGTGCCAGCAGCCCCCGCCGGGACAGGTCCTACGAGCAGTACTTC. Its translation is CASSPRRDRSYEQYF. This chain connects TRBV13 to TRBJ2-7; TRBD1 matches 8 bases. Germline V gene lookup returns CDR1 PRHDT and CDR2 FYEKMQ (reference sequence). The CDR3 has 15 residues. Trimming cost V 5 bases and J 1 base; bases outside gene matches: 7. Based on the CDR3 plus reference TRBV13 and TRBJ2-7, the full variable domain is AAGVIQSPRHLIKEKRETATLKCYPIPRHDTVYWYQQGPGQDPQFLISFYEKMQSDKGSIPDRFSAQQFSDYHSELNMSSLELGDSALYFCASSPRRDRSYEQYFGPGTRLTVT.

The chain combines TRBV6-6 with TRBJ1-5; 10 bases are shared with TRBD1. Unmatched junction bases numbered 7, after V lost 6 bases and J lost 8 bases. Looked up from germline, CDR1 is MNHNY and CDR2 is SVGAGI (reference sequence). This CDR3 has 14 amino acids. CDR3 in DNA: TGTGCCAGCAGACCTGGACAGGGGGGGGAGCCCCAGCATTTT. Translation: CASRPGQGGEPQHF.

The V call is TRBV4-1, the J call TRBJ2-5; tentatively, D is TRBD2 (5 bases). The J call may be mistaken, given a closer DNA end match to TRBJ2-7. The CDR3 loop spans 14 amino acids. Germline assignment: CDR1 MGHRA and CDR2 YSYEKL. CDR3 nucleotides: TGCGCCAGCAGCCAAGCGGGAAGCACCTACGAGCAGTACTTC. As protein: CASSQAGSTYEQYF.

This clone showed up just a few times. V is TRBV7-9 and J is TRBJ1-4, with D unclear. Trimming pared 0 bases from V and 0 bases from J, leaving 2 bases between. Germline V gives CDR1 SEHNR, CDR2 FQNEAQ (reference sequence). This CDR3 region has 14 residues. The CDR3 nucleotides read TGTGCCAGCAGCTTAGCGGCAACTAATGAAAAACTGTTTTTT. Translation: CASSLAATNEKLFF. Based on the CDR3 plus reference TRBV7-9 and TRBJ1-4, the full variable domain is DTGVSQNPRHKITKRGQNVTFRCDPISEHNRLYWYRQTLGQGPEFLTYFQNEAQLEKSRLLSDRFSAERPKGSFSTLEIQRTEQGDSAMYLCASSLAATNEKLFFGSGTQLSVL.

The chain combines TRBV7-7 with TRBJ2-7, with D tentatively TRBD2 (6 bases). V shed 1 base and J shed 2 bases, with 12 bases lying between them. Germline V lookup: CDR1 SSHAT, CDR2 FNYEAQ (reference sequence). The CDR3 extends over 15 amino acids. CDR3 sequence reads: CASSLGAGSAYEQYF. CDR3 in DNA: TGTGCCAGCAGCTTAGGGGCGGGATCAGCCTACGAGCAGTACTTC.

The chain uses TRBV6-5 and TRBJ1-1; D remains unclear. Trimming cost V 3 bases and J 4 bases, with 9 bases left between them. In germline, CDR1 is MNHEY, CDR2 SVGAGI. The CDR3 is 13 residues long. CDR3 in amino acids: CASSYYRGTEAFF. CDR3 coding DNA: TGTGCCAGCAGTTATTATCGGGGCACTGAAGCTTTCTTT.

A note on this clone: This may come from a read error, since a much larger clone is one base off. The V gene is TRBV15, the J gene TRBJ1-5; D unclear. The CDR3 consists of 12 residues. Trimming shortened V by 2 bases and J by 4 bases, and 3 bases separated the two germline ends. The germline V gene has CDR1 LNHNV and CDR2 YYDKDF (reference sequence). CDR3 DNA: TGTGCCACCAGCAGACAGAATCAGCCCCAGCATTTT. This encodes CATSRQNQPQHF.

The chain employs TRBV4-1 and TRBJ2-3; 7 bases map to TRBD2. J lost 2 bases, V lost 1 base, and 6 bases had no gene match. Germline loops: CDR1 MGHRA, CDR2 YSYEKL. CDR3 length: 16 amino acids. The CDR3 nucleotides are TGCGCCAGCAGCCAAGTCCCAGCGGGGTACACAGATACGCAGTATTTT. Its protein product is CASSQVPAGYTDTQYF.

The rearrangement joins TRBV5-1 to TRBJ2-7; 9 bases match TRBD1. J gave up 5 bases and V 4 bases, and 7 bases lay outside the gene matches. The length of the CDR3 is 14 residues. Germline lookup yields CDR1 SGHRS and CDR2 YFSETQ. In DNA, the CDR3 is TGCGCCAGCAGCACGGGACAGGGCCGAGACGAGCAGTACTTC. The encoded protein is CASSTGQGRDEQYF. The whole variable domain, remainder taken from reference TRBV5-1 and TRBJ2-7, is KAGVTQTPRYLIKTRGQQVTLSCSPISGHRSVSWYQQTPGQGLQFLFEYFSETQRNKGNFPGRFSGRQFSNSRSEMNVSTLELGDSALYLCASSTGQGRDEQYFGPGTRLTVT.

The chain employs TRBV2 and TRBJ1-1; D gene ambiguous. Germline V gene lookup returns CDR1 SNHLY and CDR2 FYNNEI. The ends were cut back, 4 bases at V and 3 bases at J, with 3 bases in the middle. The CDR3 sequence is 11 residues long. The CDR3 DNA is TGTGCCAGCAGTGCTTACACTGAAGCTTTCTTT. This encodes CASSAYTEAFF.

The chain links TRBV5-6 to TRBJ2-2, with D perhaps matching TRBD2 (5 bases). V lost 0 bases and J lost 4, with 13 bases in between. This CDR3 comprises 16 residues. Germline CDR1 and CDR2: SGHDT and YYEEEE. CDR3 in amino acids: CASSLARTRVTGELFF. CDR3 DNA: TGTGCCAGCAGCTTGGCGAGGACGCGGGTCACCGGGGAGCTGTTTTTT.

CDR3 region: CASSPGLAGASYNEQFF. In nucleotides, the CDR3 is TGTGCCAGCAGCCCCGGATTAGCGGGGGCTTCCTACAATGAGCAGTTCTTC. The chain carries TRBV5-4 and TRBJ2-1; 9 bases match TRBD2. The CDR3 spans 17 residues. Per the germline V gene, CDR1 is SGHNT and CDR2 is YYREEE (reference sequence). Losses at the gene ends were 4 bases for V and 1 base for J; bases not matched to a gene: 9.

The chain's CDR3 is CASQVAQFPYEQYF. CDR3 bases: TGTGCCAGCCAGGTGGCCCAGTTCCCCTACGAGCAGTACTTC. The chain recombines TRBV6-1 with TRBJ2-7; D is undetermined. Between the trimmed V and J ends, which lost 8 bases and 2 bases, there was a span of 16 bases. The CDR3 spans 14 residues. CDR1 and CDR2 from the germline V gene are MNHNS and SASEGT.

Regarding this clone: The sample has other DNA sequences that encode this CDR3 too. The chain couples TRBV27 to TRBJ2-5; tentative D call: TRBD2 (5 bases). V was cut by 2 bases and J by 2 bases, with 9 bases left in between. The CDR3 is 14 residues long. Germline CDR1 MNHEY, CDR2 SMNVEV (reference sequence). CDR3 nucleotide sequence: TGTGCCAGCAGTTTAGAAGGCGGGCAAGAGACCCAGTACTTC. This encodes CASSLEGGQETQYF.

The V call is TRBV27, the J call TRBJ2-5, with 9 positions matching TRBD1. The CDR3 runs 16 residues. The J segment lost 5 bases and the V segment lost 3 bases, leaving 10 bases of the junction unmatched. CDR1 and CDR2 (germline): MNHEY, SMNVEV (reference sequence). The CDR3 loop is CASSLLWDRVTETQYF. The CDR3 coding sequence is TGTGCCAGCAGTTTGCTTTGGGACAGGGTAACGGAGACCCAGTACTTC.

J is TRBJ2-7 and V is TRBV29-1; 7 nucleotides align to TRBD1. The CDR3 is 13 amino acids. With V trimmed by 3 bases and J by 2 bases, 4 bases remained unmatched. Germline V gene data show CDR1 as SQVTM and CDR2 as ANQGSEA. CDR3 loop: CSVDGTETYEQYF. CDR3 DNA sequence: TGCAGCGTTGACGGGACAGAGACCTACGAGCAGTACTTC.

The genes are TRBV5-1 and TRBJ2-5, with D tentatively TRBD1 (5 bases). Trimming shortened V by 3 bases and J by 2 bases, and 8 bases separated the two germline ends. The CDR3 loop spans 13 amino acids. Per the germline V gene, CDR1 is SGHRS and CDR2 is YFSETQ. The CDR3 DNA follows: TGCGCCAGCAGCTCGACAGATCAAGAGACCCAGTACTTC. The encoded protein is CASSSTDQETQYF.

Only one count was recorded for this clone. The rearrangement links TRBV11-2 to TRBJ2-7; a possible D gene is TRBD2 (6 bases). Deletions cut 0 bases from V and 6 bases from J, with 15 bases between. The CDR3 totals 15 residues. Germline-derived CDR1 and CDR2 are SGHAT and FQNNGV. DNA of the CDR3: TGTGCCAGCAGCTTAGATTGGGACTCTGCGCCCGAGCAGTACTTC. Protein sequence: CASSLDWDSAPEQYF. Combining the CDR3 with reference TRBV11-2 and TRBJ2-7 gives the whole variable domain EAGVAQSPRYKIIEKRQSVAFWCNPISGHATLYWYQQILGQGPKLLIQFQNNGVVDDSQLPKDRFSAERLKGVDSTLKIQPAKLEDSAVYLCASSLDWDSAPEQYFGPGTRLTVT.

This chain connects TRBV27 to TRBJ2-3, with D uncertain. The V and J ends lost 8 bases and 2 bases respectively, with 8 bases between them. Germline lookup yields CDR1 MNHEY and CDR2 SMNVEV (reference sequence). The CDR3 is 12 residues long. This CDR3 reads CASGIATDTQYF. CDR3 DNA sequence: TGTGCCAGCGGGATAGCCACAGATACGCAGTATTTT.

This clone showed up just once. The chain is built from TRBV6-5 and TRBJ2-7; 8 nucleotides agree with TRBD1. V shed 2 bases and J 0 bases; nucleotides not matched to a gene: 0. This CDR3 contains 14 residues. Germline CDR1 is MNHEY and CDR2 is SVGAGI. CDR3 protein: CASSYDRGSYEQYF. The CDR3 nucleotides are TGTGCCAGCAGTTACGACAGGGGCTCCTACGAGCAGTACTTC.